This TCR beta chain was obtained from a study of siplizumab effects on memory and regulatory T cells (dated by TCRdb to the late 2010s). In the study overall: The study looked at the effect of siplizumab, an anti-CD2 antibody, on alloreactive T-cell subsets in allogeneic mixed lymphocyte reactions made from human PBMCs.

In a few donor pairs, further sequencing was done on unstimulated CD8+ naive, CD4+ memory, CD8+ TEMRA, CD4+ naive and CD8+ effector memory subsets. Sorted unstimulated T cells, along with proliferating T cells recovered from mixed lymphocyte reactions, underwent TCRbeta CDR3 sequencing. Fresh whole blood from about 11 HLA-typed healthy donors was used as the source from which PBMCs were isolated. Concerning this clone: The target of this receptor is not known. The input lacks base qualities; no much larger clone sits a single base away.

The CDR3 holds 18 amino acids from the cysteine to the phenylalanine. Of the read, only the CDR3 DNA is kept; its 54 bases are in frame from base 1. CDR1 SEHNR and CDR2 FQNEAQ are derived from the germline V gene (reference sequence). From V the trimming removes 4 bases and from J it removes 0 bases, while the gene matches leave 13 bases of the junction unaccounted for. What the research found in general, with its limitations: Among mappable alloreactive CD4+ clones, an average Treg-derived fraction of about 70% was observed with siplizumab, compared with 25% to 30% in control reactions. Unstimulated naive T cells appeared to be more diverse than memory T cells, and naive cells seemed to make a substantial contribution to the alloresponse. The cumulative frequency of alloreactive sequences that could be traced back to unstimulated CD4+ memory T cells was significantly reduced by siplizumab. The suppressive function of proliferating Tregs from siplizumab cultures was not functionally confirmed. Because sequences at frequencies below about 10^-5 were poorly captured, only a minor fraction of alloreactive clones could be mapped back to unstimulated subsets. A naive or memory phenotype could not be assigned to roughly 75-97% of proliferating CD4+ or CD8+ clones.

Receptor amplification or capture employed the immunoSEQ multiplex PCR assay. About 10^5 TCR templates per sample were assayed by the deep sequencing platform. Genomic DNA extracted from sorted T cells was used for TCRbeta CDR3 sequencing. The original methods were these. The R programming language was used for the clonal analysis of the TCRbeta CDR3 data. Unstimulated samples were compared with post-reaction CFSE-low samples to define alloreactive CD4+ and CD8+ clones. Alloreactive CD4+ clones were assigned to regulatory or non-regulatory origin by matching sequences to sorted unstimulated Treg and non-Treg repertoires. TCRdb provides this immuneACCESS table in a form limited to in-frame rearrangements. Some clones are lacking; in checked studies, under half of them reflect an unresolved V gene, and why the rest are absent is not known. V, J and clone size are those of that table, while D and trimming were read from the DNA. This sample has tens of thousands of clones in its table, and around 96% of those were observed once. Of the sample, around 0.086% is held by the ten largest clones.

The V gene is TRBV7-9 and the J gene is TRBJ2-3, and 7 bases in between align with TRBD2. This TCR came from a human donor in good health. Sequencing input: naive CD8+ T cells sorted from blood. The cell subset or site label, as the study defines it: unstimulated naive T cells. The DNA sequence follows: TGTGCCAGCAGCTCACTCCCCGGGACTACACATAGCACAGATACGCAGTATTTT. This encodes CASSSLPGTTHSTDTQYF.